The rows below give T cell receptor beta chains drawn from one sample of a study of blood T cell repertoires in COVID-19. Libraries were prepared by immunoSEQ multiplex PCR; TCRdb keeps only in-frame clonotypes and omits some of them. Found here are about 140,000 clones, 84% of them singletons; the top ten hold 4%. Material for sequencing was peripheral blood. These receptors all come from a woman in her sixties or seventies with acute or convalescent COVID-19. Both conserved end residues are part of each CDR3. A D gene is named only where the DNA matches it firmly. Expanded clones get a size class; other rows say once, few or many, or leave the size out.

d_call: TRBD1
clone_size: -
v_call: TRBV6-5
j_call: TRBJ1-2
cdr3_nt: TGTGCCAGCAGTCTCCGGGACAGGGGGAGAAATGGCTACACCTTC
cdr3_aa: CASSLRDRGRNGYTF

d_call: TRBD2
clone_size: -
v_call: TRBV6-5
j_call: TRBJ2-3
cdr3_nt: TGTGCCAGCATCAATAGCGGGAGGGCCGGAGATACGCAGTATTTT
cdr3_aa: CASINSGRAGDTQYF

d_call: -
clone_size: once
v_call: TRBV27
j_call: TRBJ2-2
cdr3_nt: TGTGCCAGCAGTTTAAATCGGGTTGCGAACACCGGGGAGCTGTTTTTT
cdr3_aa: CASSLNRVANTGELFF

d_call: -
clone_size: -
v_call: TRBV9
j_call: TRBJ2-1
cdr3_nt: TGTGCCAGCAGCGAGGGGGTGGAGTATGAGCAGTTCTTC
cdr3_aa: CASSEGVEYEQFF

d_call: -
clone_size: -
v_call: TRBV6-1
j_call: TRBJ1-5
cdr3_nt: TGTGCCAGCAGTGAGTTGACAAATCAGCCCCAGCATTTT
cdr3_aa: CASSELTNQPQHF

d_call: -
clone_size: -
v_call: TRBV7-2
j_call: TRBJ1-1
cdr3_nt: TGTGCCAGCAGCTTACCGGGAACCACTGAAGCTTTCTTT
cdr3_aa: CASSLPGTTEAFF

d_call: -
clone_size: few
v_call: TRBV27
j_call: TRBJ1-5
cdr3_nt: TGTGCCAGCAGTCCCCAGGTTTATAGCAATCAGCCCCAGCATTTT
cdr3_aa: CASSPQVYSNQPQHF

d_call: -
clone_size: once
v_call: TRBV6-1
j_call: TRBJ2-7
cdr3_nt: TGTGCCAGCAGTGACAGTTTCTACGAGCAGTACTTC
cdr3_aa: CASSDSFYEQYF

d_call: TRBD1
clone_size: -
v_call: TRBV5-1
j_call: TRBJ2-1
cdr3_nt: TGCGCCAGCAGCTTGGGGACAGGGGGCGTGAGGGCCGTCAATGAGCAGTTCTTC
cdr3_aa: CASSLGTGGVRAVNEQFF

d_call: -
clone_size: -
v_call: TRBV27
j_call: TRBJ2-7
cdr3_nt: TGTGCCAGCAGTTTCTCGTCACAGACCTACGAGCAGTACTTC
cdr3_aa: CASSFSSQTYEQYF